Shown below are 27 T cell receptor beta chains from a single sample sequenced in a study of CD8 T cells in Susac syndrome. When the RNA was reverse transcribed, random hexamers were used with an input of roughly 0.45 to 1 ug. TCRdb processed the immunoSEQ multiplex PCR reads anew with MiXCR; each CDR3 protein has one entry. The table shows roughly 200,000 distinct CDR3 sequences, with approximately 94% occurring only once. Sequenced material: CD4+ T cells from PBMCs. These receptor sequences come from a human donor in good health.

The count of this clonotype is one. As DNA, the CDR3 is TGTGCCAGCACTCGGGGACCTAATAATTCACCCCTCCACTTT. Residues: CASTRGPNNSPLHF. The chain is built from TRBV3-1 and TRBJ1-6, with D tentatively TRBD1 (5 bases). V lost 7 bases to trimming and J lost 5 bases, with 12 bases between them. The CDR3 extends over 14 amino acids. CDR1 is LGHDT, CDR2 YNNKEL, per germline (reference sequence).

The chain carries TRBV5-1 and TRBJ2-7; D possibly corresponds to TRBD1 (5 bases). V shed 1 base and J shed 5 bases, with 13 bases lying between them. The CDR3 runs to 14 residues. Germline CDR1 reads SGHRS; CDR2 reads YFSETQ. CDR3 sequence (DNA): TGCGCCAGCAGCTTGTCGTCAGGGTCGAACGAGCAGTACTTC. Translated: CASSLSSGSNEQYF.

V gene TRBV24-1 combines with J gene TRBJ2-5; D may correspond to TRBD1 or TRBD2 (5 bases each). CDR1 is KGHDR, CDR2 SFDVKD, per germline. CDR3 length: 15 residues. Trimming left V 4 bases short and J 1 base short, with 12 bases between. The CDR3 nucleotides read TGTGCCACCAGTGACTTAGGGGACCCCCAAGAGACCCAGTACTTC. It translates to CATSDLGDPQETQYF.

The V gene is TRBV18, the J gene TRBJ1-3; 8 bases line up with TRBD1. V lost 3 bases to trimming and J lost 2 bases; unmatched junction nucleotides: 6. Germline CDR1 reads KGHSH; CDR2 reads LQKENI. This CDR3 is built from 16 residues. In nucleotides, the CDR3 is TGTGCCAGCTCACCGGGGACAGGAGACGCTGGAAACACCATATATTTT. As protein: CASSPGTGDAGNTIYF.

V usage is TRBV20-1 and J usage is TRBJ2-5, with D perhaps TRBD1 (6 bases). This CDR3 is built from 14 residues. CDR1 DFQATT and CDR2 SNEGSKA come from the germline V gene (reference sequence). The V end lost 3 bases, the J end lost 1 base, and 12 bases lay between the germline ends. CDR3 nucleotides: TGCAGTGCTAGTAACAGGGCTTCCCAAGAGACCCAGTACTTC. It codes for CSASNRASQETQYF.

The V gene is TRBV7-6, the J gene TRBJ2-1; 11 nucleotides agree with TRBD2. This CDR3 contains 16 residues. Germline CDR1 SGHVS, CDR2 FNYEAQ. Trimming removed 5 bases from V and 9 bases from J; junction bases left unmatched: 12. The CDR3: CASSPNPRLAGGEQFF. CDR3 DNA sequence: TGTGCCAGCAGCCCCAACCCCCGGCTAGCGGGGGGTGAGCAGTTCTTC.

The chain uses TRBV28 and TRBJ2-7, with D maybe TRBD2 (6 bases). The V and J ends lost 6 bases and 3 bases respectively, with 15 bases between them. This CDR3 contains 14 residues. CDR1 MDHEN and CDR2 SYDVKM come from the germline V gene. The CDR3 nucleotides are TGTGCCAGCAGCTCTCCTACGGACTACTACGAGCAGTACTTC. Translated, it gives CASSSPTDYYEQYF.

This rearrangement joins TRBV18 to TRBJ1-1; D unclear. In germline, CDR1 is KGHSH, CDR2 LQKENI. The CDR3 has 12 amino acids. The V end lost 3 bases, the J end lost 7 bases, and 9 bases lay between the germline ends. CDR3 loop: CASSPPRGEAFF. The CDR3 DNA reads TGTGCCAGCTCACCCCCCCGCGGTGAAGCTTTCTTT.

The gene calls are TRBV10-3 and TRBJ1-2; 8 positions agree with TRBD1. The CDR3 has 17 residues. The germline V gene has CDR1 ENHRY and CDR2 SYGVKD. The V segment lost 0 bases and the J segment 4 bases; nucleotides outside the gene matches: 10. CDR3 coding DNA: TGTGCCATCAGTGAGTCGATCCCGGGACAGGTGATCTATGGCTACACCTTC. Residues: CAISESIPGQVIYGYTF.

This clonotype was observed a single time. V and J are TRBV7-2 and TRBJ2-1; 10 bases line up with TRBD1. Germline V CDR1 and CDR2: SGHTA, FQGNSA. V dropped 1 base and J dropped 9; count of bases not matched to a gene: 3. There are 14 residues in the CDR3. This chain's CDR3 is CASSLGQGAGEQFF. CDR3 sequence (DNA): TGTGCCAGCAGCTTAGGACAGGGGGCAGGTGAGCAGTTCTTC.

On this clonotype itself: The DNA is left out, because the CDR3 cannot be placed on it with certainty; the CDR3 is given as TCRdb lists it. The rearrangement joins TRBV11-2 to TRBJ2-1; the table's D call, TRBD1, has no DNA check behind it. CDR1 SGHAT and CDR2 FQNNGV come from the germline V gene. Counting both end residues, the CDR3 totals 14 amino acids. The CDR3 loop is CASSFGPGPNEQFF.

The J gene is TRBJ2-7, the V gene TRBV28, with a weak D call TRBD1 (6 bases). The CDR3 has 14 residues. CDR1 is MDHEN and CDR2 is SYDVKM in the germline V gene. Trimming took off 3 bases at V and 2 bases at J, with 11 bases between the two ends. As DNA, the CDR3 is TGTGCCAGCAGTTTTCAGGGGCCGGCCTACGAGCAGTACTTC. It translates to CASSFQGPAYEQYF. Full variable domain (outside the CDR3, taken from reference TRBV28 and TRBJ2-7): DVKVTQSSRYLVKRTGEKVFLECVQDMDHENMFWYRQDPGLGLRLIYFSYDVKMKEKGDIPEGYSVSREKKERFSLILESASTNQTSMYLCASSFQGPAYEQYFGPGTRLTVT.

V and J are TRBV6-1 and TRBJ1-1; D is uncertain. Per germline, CDR1 MNHNS and CDR2 SASEGT. CDR3 length equals 13 residues. V was clipped by 1 base and J by 5 bases, with 8 bases between them. The DNA of the CDR3 is TGTGCCAGCAGTGAAGGGAGAAGAACTGAAGCTTTCTTT. It translates to CASSEGRRTEAFF.

The gene calls are TRBV7-9 and TRBJ2-3, with 7 bases identical to TRBD2. This CDR3 contains 14 residues. Germline V gene sequence: CDR1 SEHNR, CDR2 FQNEAQ (reference sequence). The ends lost 5 bases at V and 2 bases at J; junction bases unmatched: 4. The CDR3 sequence is CASSLGGITDTQYF. The CDR3 nucleotides read TGTGCCAGCAGCCTCGGGGGGATCACAGATACGCAGTATTTT. Variable domain in full (rest from reference TRBV7-9 and TRBJ2-3): DTGVSQNPRHKITKRGQNVTFRCDPISEHNRLYWYRQTLGQGPEFLTYFQNEAQLEKSRLLSDRFSAERPKGSFSTLEIQRTEQGDSAMYLCASSLGGITDTQYFGPGTRLTVL.

The count of this clonotype is one. This chain joins TRBV28 and TRBJ2-2; tentatively, D is TRBD1 (5 bases). The CDR3 totals 16 residues. Germline-derived CDR1 and CDR2 are MDHEN and SYDVKM. The V end was cut by 1 base, the J end by 1 base, with 10 bases between. The CDR3 here is CASSLYVQGNTGELFF. For the CDR3, the DNA is TGTGCCAGCAGTTTATATGTCCAGGGGAACACCGGGGAGCTGTTTTTT.

CDR3 DNA: TGTGCCAGCAGCTCCCCGGGTCCCTCTGGGGCCAACGTCCTGACTTTC. It is translated as CASSSPGPSGANVLTF. The rearrangement links TRBV3-1 to TRBJ2-6; D remains unclear. V was shortened by 5 bases and J by 0 bases, with 11 bases between the two germline ends. Per the germline V gene, CDR1 is LGHDT and CDR2 is YNNKEL (reference sequence). This CDR3 is built from 16 residues.

This chain links TRBV15 with TRBJ1-4; tentatively, D is TRBD1 (6 bases). Trimming pared 3 bases from V and 8 bases from J, leaving 16 bases between. Germline V gene data show CDR1 as LNHNV and CDR2 as YYDKDF (reference sequence). The length of the CDR3 is 15 residues. In DNA, the CDR3 is TGTGCCACCAGCAGGAACCGACAGGCCCCGGAAAAACTGTTTTTT. Translated, it gives CATSRNRQAPEKLFF.

The genes are TRBV5-1 and TRBJ2-1; 8 positions agree with TRBD2. The germline CDR1 and CDR2 sequences are SGHRS and YFSETQ. This CDR3 has 16 amino acids. V was pared by 0 bases and J by 9 bases, with 11 bases of the junction left unmatched. The CDR3 nucleotides are TGCGCCAGCAGCTTGGGGCCGGGGGGGGCCGGGAGTGAGCAGTTCTTC. It is translated as CASSLGPGGAGSEQFF.

The V gene is TRBV5-1, the J gene TRBJ2-5, with 8 positions matching TRBD1. CDR3 size: 16 residues. The ends lost 7 bases at V and 2 bases at J; junction bases unmatched: 13. CDR1 is SGHRS, CDR2 YFSETQ, per germline. In DNA, the CDR3 is TGCGCCAGCCAAGGAGTCGGACAGGGCGATCAAGAGACCCAGTACTTC. It is translated as CASQGVGQGDQETQYF.

The gene calls are TRBV7-8 and TRBJ2-4; 9 nucleotides match TRBD2. The ends lost 5 bases at V and 0 bases at J; junction bases unmatched: 5. The CDR3 totals 16 residues. Germline V gene sequence: CDR1 SGHVS, CDR2 FQNEAQ. CDR3: CASSDRAGGAKNIQYF. Written as DNA, the CDR3 is TGTGCCAGCAGCGACCGAGCGGGGGGAGCCAAAAACATTCAGTACTTC.

The chain uses TRBV30 and TRBJ1-5; TRBD1 agrees at 7 bases. CDR3 length: 15 amino acids. Germline V gene data show CDR1 as GTSNPN and CDR2 as SVGIG (reference sequence). The J segment lost 3 bases and the V segment lost 2 bases, leaving 7 bases of the junction unmatched. Here the CDR3 reads CAWSLADRDNQPQHF. CDR3 sequence (DNA): TGTGCCTGGAGTTTAGCAGACAGGGACAATCAGCCCCAGCATTTT.

V gene TRBV7-2 combines with J gene TRBJ1-1; D is uncertain. This CDR3 contains 12 residues. The V gene's germline CDR1 is SGHTA and CDR2 FQGNSA. With 1 base removed from V and 3 bases from J, the gap between germline ends came to 3 bases. CDR3 amino acids: CASSLVDTEAFF. The CDR3 DNA reads TGTGCCAGCAGCTTAGTGGACACTGAAGCTTTCTTT.

V usage is TRBV7-2 and J usage is TRBJ1-6; D perhaps matches TRBD1 (6 bases). Trimming left V 5 bases short and J 6 bases short, with 17 bases between. The CDR3 contains 16 residues. Germline CDR1 and CDR2: SGHTA and FQGNSA. This CDR3 reads CASSPWTAEFNSPLHF. CDR3 bases: TGTGCCAGCAGCCCCTGGACAGCAGAGTTTAATTCACCCCTCCACTTT.

The chain recombines TRBV27 with TRBJ1-1; TRBD1 matches 9 bases. Germline CDR1 MNHEY, CDR2 SMNVEV (reference sequence). Trimming cost V 4 bases and J 10 bases; bases outside gene matches: 7. This CDR3 region has 13 residues. The DNA of the CDR3 is TGTGCCAGCAGTTCGTCCGGGACAGGGATAGCTTTCTTT. Amino acid sequence: CASSSSGTGIAFF.

This chain joins TRBV6-6 and TRBJ1-1; TRBD1 aligns across 11 bases. Germline V lookup: CDR1 MNHNY, CDR2 SVGAGI (reference sequence). V was clipped by 6 bases and J by 3 bases; unmatched bases: 6. The CDR3 consists of 15 residues. CDR3 sequence reads: CASREPGQGDTEAFF. The CDR3 coding sequence is TGTGCCAGCAGGGAACCGGGACAGGGGGACACTGAAGCTTTCTTT.

The J gene is TRBJ1-1, the V gene TRBV14; TRBD1 matches 8 bases. The CDR3 has 16 residues. The germline V gene encodes CDR1 SGHDN and CDR2 FVKESK. With 3 bases clipped from V and 2 bases from J, the junction kept 8 bases outside the gene matches. The CDR3 nucleotides are TGTGCCAGCAGCCACCCGGGACAGGCGATTAACACTGAAGCTTTCTTT. The encoded protein is CASSHPGQAINTEAFF. Using reference TRBV14 and TRBJ1-1 for the parts outside the CDR3, the full variable domain is EAGVTQFPSHSVIEKGQTVTLRCDPISGHDNLYWYRRVMGKEIKFLLHFVKESKQDESGMPNNRFLAERTGGTYSTLKVQPAELEDSGVYFCASSHPGQAINTEAFFGQGTRLTVV.

The chain carries TRBV12-3 or TRBV12-4 and TRBJ1-1; D gene uncertain. Trimming pared 6 bases from V and 0 bases from J, leaving 8 bases between. The CDR3 has 13 amino acids. CDR3 in DNA: TGTGCCAGCAGGCGCTTCTTGAACACTGAAGCTTTCTTT. It specifies CASRRFLNTEAFF.